What follows are 9 T cell receptor beta chains derived from one specimen sequenced in a study of blood T cells in healthy people across ages. PCR was performed a second time for about 6 to 11 cycles using a sample-barcoded 5' primer and a J-beta primer mix. TCRdb analysed the 5' RACE reads with MiXCR anew, one entry per CDR3 protein. The table includes about 1.7 million distinct CDR3 sequences, 28% detected once. The sequencing input was blood. The receptors stem from a woman aged 25 to 39 in good health.

The chain carries TRBV10-2 and TRBJ2-6; D may be TRBD2 (7 bases). CDR3 length: 17 amino acids. V was cut by 8 bases and J by 0 bases, with 17 bases left in between. In germline, CDR1 is WSHSY, CDR2 SAAADI. CDR3 coding DNA: TGCGCCAGCGTTGGCGCGGGGGCCCGCTCTGGGGCCAACGTCCTGACTTTC. Its translation: CASVGAGARSGANVLTF.

This clonotype was seen a few times. The chain uses TRBV5-6 and TRBJ1-1; TRBD1 might be the D (6 bases). V dropped 5 bases and J dropped 1 base, with 15 bases sitting between them. This CDR3 has 15 residues. Germline loops: CDR1 SGHDT, CDR2 YYEEEE. The CDR3, as DNA: TGTGCCAGCAGACGTTACAGGGCGGAGAACACTGAAGCTTTCTTT. Encoded protein: CASRRYRAENTEAFF.

The chain combines TRBV14 with TRBJ2-3; D uncertain. CDR1 is SGHDN and CDR2 is FVKESK in the germline V gene. The V gene lost 0 bases and the J gene lost 4 bases, with 8 bases spanning the gap. The CDR3 sequence is 14 residues long. DNA of the CDR3: TGTGCCAGCAGCCAAGAGATTCGCCCAGATACGCAGTATTTT. Its translation: CASSQEIRPDTQYF.

V and J are TRBV12-3 or TRBV12-4 and TRBJ2-3; 11 bases align to TRBD1. The CDR3 is made up of 15 amino acids. Germline trimming cut 7 bases from V and 4 bases from J; bases unmatched to any gene: 7. The CDR3 nucleotides read TGTGCCAGCAAGAGTTCGGGACAGGGGGCAGATACGCAGTATTTT. Its protein product is CASKSSGQGADTQYF.

This rearrangement joins TRBV20-1 to TRBJ2-1, with 9 bases identical to TRBD2. Trimming removed 0 bases from V and 7 bases from J; junction bases left unmatched: 7. Per the germline V gene, CDR1 is DFQATT and CDR2 is SNEGSKA (reference sequence). The CDR3 runs 15 residues. The CDR3 spells CSAREAGGPLNEQFF. For the CDR3, the DNA is TGCAGTGCTAGAGAGGCGGGAGGGCCTCTGAATGAGCAGTTCTTC.

The chain joins TRBV7-2 to TRBJ2-1; tentatively, D is TRBD1 or TRBD2 (7 bases each). Germline V CDR1 and CDR2: SGHTA, FQGNSA. The CDR3 contains 15 residues. V was clipped by 4 bases and J by 9 bases, with 19 bases between them. The CDR3 here is CASSSGRRPGGEQFF. The CDR3 DNA reads TGTGCCAGCAGCTCCGGGAGGAGGCCAGGGGGTGAGCAGTTCTTC. Complete variable domain (other parts from reference TRBV7-2 and TRBJ2-1): GAGVSQSPSNKVTEKGKDVELRCDPISGHTALYWYRQSLGQGLEFLIYFQGNSAPDKSGLPSDRFSAERTGGSVSTLTIQRTQQEDSAVYLCASSSGRRPGGEQFFGPGTRLTVL.

This chain links TRBV20-1 with TRBJ2-7; D gene ambiguous. Germline values: CDR1 DFQATT, CDR2 SNEGSKA (reference sequence). The V end was cut by 6 bases, the J end by 5 bases, with 20 bases between. This CDR3 is 14 amino acids long. CDR3 coding DNA: TGCAGTGCCAGGTTACCGGGTGCGTCCGACGAGCAGTACTTC. Translating it yields CSARLPGASDEQYF.

The genes are TRBV4-1 and TRBJ1-4; D gene unclear. The CDR3 length is 17 residues. CDR1 is MGHRA, CDR2 YSYEKL, per germline. V lost 4 bases and J lost 1, with 16 bases in between. The CDR3 nucleotides read TGCGCCAGCAGCCTAGACCCGGTCGGTGTAACTAATGAAAAACTGTTTTTT. It specifies CASSLDPVGVTNEKLFF.

This clonotype appeared many times. V is TRBV11-2 and J is TRBJ2-7; tentatively, D is TRBD2 (7 bases). Germline V gives CDR1 SGHAT, CDR2 FQNNGV. The CDR3 is 15 residues long. V lost 5 bases and J 5 bases, leaving 19 bases between the germline ends. The CDR3 sequence: CASSPRGGGFHEQYF. As DNA, the CDR3 is TGTGCCAGCAGCCCTCGAGGGGGGGGGTTTCACGAGCAGTACTTC. The entire variable domain, with the rest obtained from reference TRBV11-2 and TRBJ2-7, is as follows: EAGVAQSPRYKIIEKRQSVAFWCNPISGHATLYWYQQILGQGPKLLIQFQNNGVVDDSQLPKDRFSAERLKGVDSTLKIQPAKLEDSAVYLCASSPRGGGFHEQYFGPGTRLTVT.